This TCR beta chain was sequenced during a study of monozygotic twins with inflammatory bowel disease. Addition of UMIs with a 6-nucleotide sample barcode was achieved by template switching. For both chains, the TCRalpha and TCRbeta cDNA went through two nested PCRs of approximately 16 and 10 cycles. TCRdb re-called the 5' RACE reads; every CDR3 protein appears as one record, without DNA. The repertoire table contains over 200,000 distinct CDR3 sequences. This CDR3 region has 15 residues. Concerning this clonotype: The target antigen is unknown.

Whole-study findings and limits: Repertoire likeness was no different across concordant and discordant twins, perhaps owing to restricted power.

Researchers collected over 2 ml of blood per donor. This chain connects TRBV12-3 or TRBV12-4 to TRBJ2-7; TCRdb calls TRBD1, which cannot be checked without DNA. Sequences were obtained from blood. This TCR was sampled from a human donor with ulcerative colitis or Crohn's disease, or a healthy co-twin of an affected twin (not recorded which). The CDR3: CASSFPGQGGSEQYF.